A single sample gave rise to the 3 T cell receptor beta chains below, sequenced in a study of T cells in localized non-small cell lung cancer (dated by TCRdb to the early 2020s). Library creation used the immunoSEQ multiplex PCR assay. This is the immuneACCESS table as TCRdb keeps it, with only in-frame sequences that have V and J called. A part of the clones is gone; compared with another copy, unresolved V genes explain less than half, and the rest is unexplained. This sample gives 950 to 1,500 clones in total; 26% of them show up just once. About 28% of the sample lies in the top ten. The specimen comprised normal lung tissue next to the tumor, sampled before any cancer treatment. All receptors come from a man between 40 and 70 years old with stage II lung adenocarcinoma.

This clone qualifies as medium-sized. This sequence joins TRBV11-3 and TRBJ2-5; no clear D gene. Germline V gives CDR1 SGHNT, CDR2 YENEEA. The ends were cut back, 3 bases at V and 5 bases at J, with 13 bases in the middle. The CDR3 sequence is 14 residues long. The CDR3 protein is CASSFSTAEETQYF. The CDR3 coding sequence is TGTGCCAGCAGCTTCTCCACCGCGGAGGAGACCCAGTACTTC.

The chain carries TRBV14 and TRBJ2-5; maybe TRBD2 (5 bases). The CDR3 length is 17 residues. V was cut by 0 bases and J by 6 bases, with 20 bases left in between. The germline CDR1 and CDR2 sequences are SGHDN and FVKESK. The CDR3 region is CASSQDKVPDFEKTQYF. The CDR3 DNA reads as TGTGCCAGCAGCCAAGATAAAGTGCCGGACTTCGAAAAGACCCAGTACTTC.

The rearrangement joins TRBV19 to TRBJ2-1; 10 bases map to TRBD2. The CDR3 extends over 14 amino acids. Germline V gene sequence: CDR1 LNHDA, CDR2 SQIVND (reference sequence). J gave up 9 bases and V 6 bases, and 8 bases lay outside the gene matches. CDR3 coding DNA: TGTGCCAGTAGCTCAGCGGGGGGGTTGGGTGAGCAGTTCTTC. Translating gives CASSSAGGLGEQFF.